The T cell receptor beta chain described here comes from a study of T cell repertoires in cytomegalovirus infection. TCRdb reprocessed the reads via MiXCR and lists one record per CDR3 protein. The sample consists of about 450,000 distinct CDR3 sequences, under 40% of them appearing once. The table lists this clonotype with many counts. V was clipped by 8 bases and J by 4 bases, with 18 bases between them. The CDR3 runs 14 residues. In germline, CDR1 is SGHVS, CDR2 FQNEAQ. The sequence was collected from a human donor in good health (CMV status not recorded). Some clones in this sample may be carry-over from other donors' samples. The chain carries TRBV7-8 and TRBJ2-7, with D maybe TRBD1 (7 bases). The sequenced material came from PBMCs. CDR3 coding DNA: TGTGCCAGCGGCCAGGGGGGCTCCCGATACGAGCAGTACTTC. Its translation is CASGQGGSRYEQYF.